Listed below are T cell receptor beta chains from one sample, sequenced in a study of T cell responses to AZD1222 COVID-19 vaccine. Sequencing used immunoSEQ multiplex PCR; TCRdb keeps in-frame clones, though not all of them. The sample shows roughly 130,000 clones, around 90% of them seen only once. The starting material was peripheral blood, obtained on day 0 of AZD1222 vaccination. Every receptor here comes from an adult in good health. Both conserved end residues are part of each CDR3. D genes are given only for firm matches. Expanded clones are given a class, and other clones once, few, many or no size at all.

TGTGCCACCAGCAGAGACCTAAGTTTCTTTTATAACAACCCCCCCTATGGCTACACCTTC,CATSRDLSFFYNNPPYGYTF,TRBJ1-2,-,TRBV15,-
TGTGCCAGTAGTATCCCGGGACAGGGGGTCAATCAGCCCCAGCATTTT,CASSIPGQGVNQPQHF,TRBJ1-5,TRBD1,TRBV19,-
TGTGCCAGCAGCTCGTACCAAGAGACCCAGTACTTC,CASSSYQETQYF,TRBJ2-5,-,TRBV7-2,-
TGTGCCAGCAGCTTACCAGGGGGGCCGCTCCAAGAGACCCAGTACTTC,CASSLPGGPLQETQYF,TRBJ2-5,-,TRBV7-2,-
TGTGCCAGTAGGGGGGAGTTGAGCAATCAGCCCCAGCATTTT,CASRGELSNQPQHF,TRBJ1-5,-,TRBV19,-
TGTGCCAGCAGCTTGGGGGCCGGACAGGCTCGGAACACTGAAGCTTTCTTT,CASSLGAGQARNTEAFF,TRBJ1-1,TRBD1,TRBV5-4,-
TGCAGCGTTGCACTCAAAAGCAATGAGCAGTTCTTC,CSVALKSNEQFF,TRBJ2-1,-,TRBV29-1,-
TGTGCCAGCAGACACCGGTTCACTGAAGCTTTCTTT,CASRHRFTEAFF,TRBJ1-1,-,TRBV12-3/TRBV12-4,once
TGTGCCGCCCGGAGGGACAGCGGCACTGAAGCTTTCTTT,CAARRDSGTEAFF,TRBJ1-1,TRBD1,TRBV6-5,-
TGTGCCAGCTCACCACCGGAACTAAACGAGCAGTACTTC,CASSPPELNEQYF,TRBJ2-7,-,TRBV18,-
TGTGCCAGCAGTTTCTGGGGCGCTCAGCCCCAGCATTTT,CASSFWGAQPQHF,TRBJ1-5,-,TRBV12-3/TRBV12-4,-
TGTGCCAGCAGCACCGGGACTCACTCCTACAATGAGCAGTTCTTC,CASSTGTHSYNEQFF,TRBJ2-1,-,TRBV13,once
TGTGCCAGCAGCCGCCTCGGCAGGAACACTGAAGCTTTCTTT,CASSRLGRNTEAFF,TRBJ1-1,-,TRBV7-8,few
TGCAGCGCTAATGGGGATGGGACCGGGGAGCTGTTTTTT,CSANGDGTGELFF,TRBJ2-2,-,TRBV29-1,-
TGTGCCAGCAGACAAGAACAGGGCTGGGAGCAGTACTTC,CASRQEQGWEQYF,TRBJ2-7,-,TRBV7-9,-
TGCGCCAGCAGCCAGGAAGGACAGGGGGTCGAAAAACTGTTTTTT,CASSQEGQGVEKLFF,TRBJ1-4,TRBD1,TRBV4-1,-
TGTGCCAGCACGGGACAGGCGGCAGTCGGGGAGCTGTTTTTT,CASTGQAAVGELFF,TRBJ2-2,TRBD1,TRBV2,-
TGCGCCAGCAGCCAAGGGAACGGTATGAACACCGGGGAGCTGTTTTTT,CASSQGNGMNTGELFF,TRBJ2-2,-,TRBV4-1,-
TGCACCAGCAGCCAAGCCCGGGTGGTAGCGGGAGGCCTCGGGGACGAGCAGTACTTC,CTSSQARVVAGGLGDEQYF,TRBJ2-7,-,TRBV1,-
TGTGCCAGCGGCCTACGGACGTCCACAGATACGCAGTATTTT,CASGLRTSTDTQYF,TRBJ2-3,-,TRBV5-5,-
TGCGCCAGCAGGGGGTGGTACACTGAAGCTTTCTTT,CASRGWYTEAFF,TRBJ1-1,-,TRBV4-1,-
TGTGCTAGTGGTCAGGAGGATAGCAATCAGCCCCAGCATTTT,CASGQEDSNQPQHF,TRBJ1-5,-,TRBV12-5,-